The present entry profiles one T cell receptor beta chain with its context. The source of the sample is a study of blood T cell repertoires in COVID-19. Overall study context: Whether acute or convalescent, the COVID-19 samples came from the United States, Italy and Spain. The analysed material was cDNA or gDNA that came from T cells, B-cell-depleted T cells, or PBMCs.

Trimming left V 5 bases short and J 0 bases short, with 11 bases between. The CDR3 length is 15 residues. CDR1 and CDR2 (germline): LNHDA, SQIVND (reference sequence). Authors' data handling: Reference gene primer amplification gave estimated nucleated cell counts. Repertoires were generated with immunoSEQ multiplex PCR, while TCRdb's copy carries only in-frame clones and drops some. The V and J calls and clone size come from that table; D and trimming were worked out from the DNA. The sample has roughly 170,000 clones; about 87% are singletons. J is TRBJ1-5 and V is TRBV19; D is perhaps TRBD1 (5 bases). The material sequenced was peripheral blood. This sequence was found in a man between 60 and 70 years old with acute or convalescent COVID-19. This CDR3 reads CASSSRQSSNQPQHF. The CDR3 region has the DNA TGTGCCAGTAGTTCCCGACAGTCTAGCAATCAGCCCCAGCATTTT.